This TCR beta chain was observed in a study of identical twins. Whole-study findings and limits: A lower insertion count was a feature of abundant cord blood beta clonotypes, with no such feature in memory repertoires.

Everyone who gave samples was a healthy Caucasian. TCRdb reprocessed the 5' RACE reads via MiXCR and lists one record per CDR3 protein. The sample yields some 320,000 distinct CDR3 sequences, approximately 13% seen once. V lost 1 base to trimming and J lost 1 base, with 13 bases between them. CDR1 SGHDN and CDR2 FVKESK come from the germline V gene. This CDR3 has 16 residues. Notes on this clonotype: The target antigen is unknown.

This sample also belongs to another study, concerning yellow fever vaccine responses in identical twins. As reported in that work: Twins' vaccine T cell response reportedly seemed partly convergent, partly personalized.

This chain joins TRBV14 and TRBJ2-5, with D possibly TRBD2 on 6 matching bases. Sample: CD8+ T cells sorted from blood. This clonotype was obtained from a woman aged 18-35 years in good health. CDR3 bases: TGTGCCAGCAGCCAAGGACTAGTAATTGGCCAAGAGACCCAGTACTTC. Its translation: CASSQGLVIGQETQYF.